Listed below are T cell receptor beta chains from one sample, sequenced in a study of T cells in Graves' hyperthyroidism and ophthalmopathy. One entry per CDR3 protein, called by TCRdb with MiXCR from the multiplex PCR reads. The sample yields 500,000 to 650,000 distinct CDR3 sequences, approximately 15% seen once. Sequencing was carried out using blood. The receptor set was obtained from a woman in her 50s with Graves' ophthalmopathy. The CDR3 runs from the conserved cysteine through the conserved F or W. The D gene is left open where the match is weak. Clone size, where shown, is once, few, many, or a class for clones that have expanded.

abundance	d_gene	j_gene	v_gene	CDR3nt	CDR3aa
NA	TRBD1	TRBJ2-1	TRBV18	TGTGCCAGCTCAGACCCGGGACAGGCAACGGATGAGCAGTTCTTC	CASSDPGQATDEQFF
NA	TRBD1	TRBJ2-1	TRBV29-1	TGCAGCTTCGGGACAGGCTCCAGTGAGCAGTTCTTC	CSFGTGSSEQFF
many	TRBD1	TRBJ2-1	TRBV28	TGTGCCAGCAGTTTATCCGGGACAGGAGCCTACAATGAGCAGTTCTTC	CASSLSGTGAYNEQFF
many	TRBD2	TRBJ2-5	TRBV20-1	TGCAGTGCAAATCTAGCGGGATATGAGACCCAGTACTTC	CSANLAGYETQYF
many	NA	TRBJ2-7	TRBV6-1	TGTGCCAGCAGTTATATTGCGGGATCCTACGAGCAGTACTTC	CASSYIAGSYEQYF
many	TRBD2	TRBJ2-1	TRBV28	TGTGCCAGCAGCGCTCTAGCGGGGATCAATGAGCAGTTCTTC	CASSALAGINEQFF
NA	NA	TRBJ1-5	TRBV9	TGTGCCAGTGGGGATGTAGGCAATCAGCCCCAGCATTTT	CASGDVGNQPQHF
NA	NA	TRBJ1-1	TRBV18	TGTGCCAGCTCGTTGACCGGGGCCCTTGAAGCTTTCTTT	CASSLTGALEAFF
many	NA	TRBJ2-3	TRBV24-1	TGTGCCACCAGTGATTTGCGGGGAGCTTCAGATACGCAGTATTTT	CATSDLRGASDTQYF
many	TRBD1	TRBJ1-2	TRBV7-9	TGTGCCAGCAGCTTAGCCCGAACAGGGGTTGGCTACACCTTC	CASSLARTGVGYTF
many	NA	TRBJ1-1	TRBV5-1	TGCGCCAGCAGCTTGGATGGTTTTAACACTGAAGCTTTCTTT	CASSLDGFNTEAFF
many	TRBD2	TRBJ2-5	TRBV18	TGTGCCAGCTCCCAAAGAGCGGGAGTTATGAAGACCCAGTACTTC	CASSQRAGVMKTQYF
NA	NA	TRBJ1-1	TRBV30	TGTGCCTGGAGGCCGTGGAACACTGAAGCTTTCTTT	CAWRPWNTEAFF
NA	NA	TRBJ1-1	TRBV28	TGTGCCAGCCCGATTTCTAGGGGGGACACTGAAGCTTTCTTT	CASPISRGDTEAFF
many	TRBD2	TRBJ2-1	TRBV11-2	TGTGCCAGCAGCCCTTGGACTAGCACCGATGAGCAGTTCTTC	CASSPWTSTDEQFF
NA	NA	TRBJ2-2	TRBV15	TGTGCCACCAGCAGAGATCGCGCGAGGATAGGTTTAACGGAGGGTTACAGAAAGCTGTTTTTT	CATSRDRARIGLTEGYRKLFF
few	TRBD2	TRBJ2-5	TRBV20-1	TGCAGTGCTTATACTAGCGGAGACCAAGAGACCCAGTACTTC	CSAYTSGDQETQYF
many	NA	TRBJ2-1	TRBV20-1	TGCAGTGCCAGGACTACGCTCAATGAGCAGTTCTTC	CSARTTLNEQFF
NA	NA	TRBJ2-6	TRBV25-1	TGTGCCAGCAGTGAATTTACTCCCTCTGGGGCCAACGTCCTGACTTTC	CASSEFTPSGANVLTF
NA	NA	TRBJ2-7	TRBV20-1	TGCAGTGCTAGAGATTATAAGGGGGTCTACGAGCAGTACTTC	CSARDYKGVYEQYF
many	NA	TRBJ2-5	TRBV7-3	TGTGCCAGCAGCCTCCTAGGGTCCCAGACCCAGTACTTC	CASSLLGSQTQYF
many	TRBD2	TRBJ2-4	TRBV7-2	TGTGCCAGCAGCTCTTTAGCGGGATCATCCAAAAACATTCAGTACTTC	CASSSLAGSSKNIQYF
many	NA	TRBJ2-1	TRBV5-1	TGCGCCAGCAGCTCAGCTGATAGCTCCTACAATGAGCAGTTCTTC	CASSSADSSYNEQFF
few	TRBD1	TRBJ1-2	TRBV18	TGTGCCAGCTCACCACTACAGGGACAGGGGGCGCACTTCTATGGCTACACCTTC	CASSPLQGQGAHFYGYTF
many	TRBD2	TRBJ2-1	TRBV12-3/TRBV12-4	TGTGCCAGCAGTCCTATGTATGGACTAGCGGTCAATGGGGCCATAAGCTCCTACAATGAGCAGTTCTTC	CASSPMYGLAVNGAISSYNEQFF
NA	TRBD1	TRBJ2-7	TRBV25-1	TGTGCCAGCAGTGAATACGCGGGGACAGGGACCTACGAGCAGTACTTC	CASSEYAGTGTYEQYF
many	NA	TRBJ2-7	TRBV7-9	TGTGCCAGCAGCGTGACACTAACAAGCTCCTACGAGCAGTACTTC	CASSVTLTSSYEQYF
few	TRBD2	TRBJ2-5	TRBV9	TGTGCCAGCAGCGTAGGATCTGGCGGGAGGAAGGAGACCCAGTACTTC	CASSVGSGGRKETQYF
many	TRBD1	TRBJ1-2	TRBV5-1	TGCGCCAGCAGCTCGGACAGGGGGCCGAGGGATGGCTACACCTTC	CASSSDRGPRDGYTF
few	NA	TRBJ2-1	TRBV29-1	TGCAGCGCTCGGACCGGTGAGCAGTTCTTC	CSARTGEQFF
many	TRBD2	TRBJ2-1	TRBV11-3	TGTGCCAGCAGCCCGGGACTAGCGGGGCGAAGAAACAATGAGCAGTTCTTC	CASSPGLAGRRNNEQFF
many	TRBD2	TRBJ2-7	TRBV5-1	TGCGCCAGCAGCAACGGCGGGACTAGCGGGACTTGGGAGCAGTACTTC	CASSNGGTSGTWEQYF
NA	NA	TRBJ1-2	TRBV30	TGTGCCTGGATGTATCTCGGGACCAACTATGGCTACACCTTC	CAWMYLGTNYGYTF
many	NA	TRBJ1-1	TRBV30	TGTGCCTGGTGCCCTTCCTGGGGCACTGAAGCTTTCTTT	CAWCPSWGTEAFF
many	NA	TRBJ2-5	TRBV3-1	TGTGCCAGCAGCCAAGACGGACTGACGAGTGAGACCCAGTACTTC	CASSQDGLTSETQYF
NA	NA	TRBJ1-2	TRBV6-1	TGTGCCAGCAGTTCACAGGGTCTGGGCTACACCTTC	CASSSQGLGYTF
NA	NA	TRBJ2-2	TRBV20-1	TGCAGTGCTAGGCCGACAGGGAGGGTCACCGGGGAGCTGTTTTTT	CSARPTGRVTGELFF
few	NA	TRBJ2-7	TRBV27	TGTGCCAGCAACCCGAGCCGGGACAACTCCTACGAGCAGTACTTC	CASNPSRDNSYEQYF
few	TRBD2	TRBJ2-3	TRBV9	TGTGCCAGCAGCGCCTACGGTGGGCTAGCGGGAACCCCTAGCACAGATACGCAGTATTTT	CASSAYGGLAGTPSTDTQYF
many	TRBD2	TRBJ2-5	TRBV7-2	TGTGCCAGCAGCCGTTGGGGAGGGGAGGAGACCCAGTACTTC	CASSRWGGEETQYF
few	TRBD1	TRBJ1-4	TRBV6-1	TGTGCCAGCAGCGCCTCGCCGGGACAGAGGGATGAAAAACTGTTTTTT	CASSASPGQRDEKLFF
many	TRBD2	TRBJ2-3	TRBV11-3	TGTGCCAGCAGCTCGCTAGCGGGAGGGGTCACAGATACGCAGTATTTT	CASSSLAGGVTDTQYF
many	TRBD2	TRBJ2-3	TRBV11-2	TGTGCCAGCAGCTCGAGACTAGCGGGAGAGTACACAGATACGCAGTATTTT	CASSSRLAGEYTDTQYF
many	TRBD2	TRBJ2-1	TRBV27	TGTGCCAGCAGTCCCTCTAGCGGGACTTACAATGAGCAGTTCTTC	CASSPSSGTYNEQFF
many	TRBD2	TRBJ2-7	TRBV20-1	TGCAGTGCTAGTGGTCTGGGGGGGGGAGCCTACGAGCAGTACTTC	CSASGLGGGAYEQYF
NA	TRBD2	TRBJ2-1	TRBV2	TGTGCCAGCATCCCTAGCGGGGCATACAATGAGCAGTTCTTC	CASIPSGAYNEQFF
many	NA	TRBJ1-2	TRBV5-1	TGCGCCAGCAGCGCGGACACGACGCCCTATGGCTACACCTTC	CASSADTTPYGYTF
many	TRBD1	TRBJ2-7	TRBV28	TGTGCCAGCAGTAGACAGGGCCGCGAGCAGTACTTC	CASSRQGREQYF
few	NA	TRBJ1-1	TRBV20-1	TGCAGTGCTAGAGATGGCAGGGGATTCGGTGAAGCTTTCTTT	CSARDGRGFGEAFF
NA	TRBD2	TRBJ2-5	TRBV20-1	TGCAGTGCTATGGGACTAGCGGGAGGGCCTGGGGAGACCCAGTACTTC	CSAMGLAGGPGETQYF